This T cell receptor beta chain appears in the sequencing data of a study of T cell changes during pregnancy in multiple sclerosis. This table comes from immunoSEQ multiplex PCR, and its TCRdb copy is limited to in-frame clones, with some not included. The data contain about 13,000 clones, under 90% of them seen just once; the ten biggest clones take up around 13%. The CDR3 spans 14 residues. With 3 bases removed from V and 0 bases from J, the gap between germline ends came to 5 bases. In germline, CDR1 is SNHLY, CDR2 FYNNEI. This clone occurred once. V usage is TRBV2 and J usage is TRBJ1-4; D is undetermined. The sample here was CD8+ T cells from peripheral blood mononuclear cells, taken after pregnancy. This clonotype was sampled from a female donor in good health, enrolled as a control in a pregnancy study. CDR3 protein: CASSDGATNEKLFF. The CDR3 DNA reads TGTGCCAGCAGTGACGGTGCAACTAATGAAAAACTGTTTTTT.